The 21 T cell receptor beta chains presented below share a single source sample, sequenced in a study of cytotoxic CD8 clonotypes in ibrutinib-treated CLL (dated by TCRdb to the early 2020s). Libraries were constructed by the immunoSEQ multiplex PCR assay. TCRdb carries this immuneACCESS record with in-frame sequences only. Its versions omit some clonotypes, under half of them owing to an unresolved V gene in the studies checked, with the rest unexplained. The sample table contains some 300,000 clones; only one count was recorded for 80% of them. Jointly, the top ten make up over 5% of the sample. Specimen: PBMCs, collected before ibrutinib treatment. Receptor source: a human donor with chronic lymphocytic leukemia.

The chain couples TRBV11-3 to TRBJ2-1; 11 positions match TRBD2. CDR3 length: 13 amino acids. Germline V lookup: CDR1 SGHNT, CDR2 YENEEA. V was clipped by 5 bases and J by 12 bases; unmatched bases: 6. The CDR3 DNA follows: TGTGCCAGCAGCGCATTAGCGGGAGGGAGGCAGTTCTTC. This codes for CASSALAGGRQFF.

This clone was seen only a few times. The chain employs TRBV5-1 and TRBJ1-4, with TRBD1 matching over 9 bases. Germline CDR1 is SGHRS and CDR2 is YFSETQ. After removal of 4 bases from V and 6 bases from J, the junction contained 7 bases not matched to a gene. There are 15 residues in the CDR3. In nucleotides, the CDR3 is TGCGCCAGCAGCCCATCGACAGGGGGAGATGAAAAACTGTTTTTT. Protein product: CASSPSTGGDEKLFF.

The rearrangement uses TRBV10-1 and TRBJ1-6; no definite D call. Germline assignment: CDR1 WNHNN and CDR2 SYGVQD (reference sequence). V lost 2 bases to trimming and J lost 10 bases, with 12 bases between them. This CDR3 is built from 14 residues. CDR3: CASSEGPPASPLHF. The CDR3 DNA sequence: TGCGCCAGCAGTGAGGGACCACCGGCATCACCCCTCCACTTT.

The J gene is TRBJ1-2, the V gene TRBV27, with a tentative D call TRBD1 (5 bases). Trimming removed 5 bases from V and 7 bases from J, with 14 bases in between. The CDR3 has 13 residues. Germline CDR1 is MNHEY and CDR2 is SMNVEV (reference sequence). CDR3 region: CASSRGKQFGYTF. CDR3 DNA sequence: TGTGCCAGCAGTAGGGGAAAGCAGTTTGGCTACACCTTC.

This chain joins TRBV5-1 and TRBJ2-3, with 10 bases fitting TRBD2. Germline V gene data show CDR1 as SGHRS and CDR2 as YFSETQ. The CDR3 is made up of 15 amino acids. The junction had 3 bases not matched to a gene; V was cut back by 1 base and J by 4 bases. The CDR3 here is CASSLPSGRSDTQYF. In DNA form, the CDR3 reads TGCGCCAGCAGCTTGCCTAGCGGGAGATCAGATACGCAGTATTTT.

This chain uses TRBV18 with TRBJ2-1; TRBD2 is a possible D gene (6 bases). Germline V CDR1 and CDR2: KGHSH, LQKENI. V lost 3 bases to trimming and J lost 7 bases, with 13 bases between them. The CDR3 is 14 residues long. CDR3 region: CASSPPPRGNEQFF. For the CDR3, the DNA is TGTGCCAGCTCACCCCCACCCCGGGGGAATGAGCAGTTCTTC.

The sample holds a few counts of this clone. CDR3 loop: CASSRPGLAGRRGYEQYF. The CDR3 region has the DNA TGTGCCAGCAGTCGGCCGGGACTAGCGGGAAGGAGGGGTTACGAGCAGTACTTC. The chain employs TRBV28 and TRBJ2-7; 13 nucleotides agree with TRBD2. The CDR3 loop spans 18 amino acids. The V gene's germline CDR1 is MDHEN and CDR2 SYDVKM. V was clipped by 5 bases and J by 4 bases; unmatched bases: 14.

V usage is TRBV28 and J usage is TRBJ1-1; a possible D gene is TRBD1 (6 bases). The germline V gene has CDR1 MDHEN and CDR2 SYDVKM. V was clipped by 6 bases and J by 6 bases, with 11 bases between them. This CDR3 is 12 amino acids long. For the CDR3, the DNA is TGTGCCAGCAGGGGGGCTTACGCTGAAGCTTTCTTT. Encoded protein: CASRGAYAEAFF.

The gene calls are TRBV7-9 and TRBJ2-7, with TRBD1 as a possible D gene (6 bases). The CDR3 consists of 14 residues. V was shortened by 1 base and J by 2 bases, with 9 bases between the two germline ends. The germline V gene encodes CDR1 SEHNR and CDR2 FQNEAQ (reference sequence). DNA for the CDR3: TGTGCCAGCAGCTTAGGCAGGGGCCCCTACGAGCAGTACTTC. Its translation: CASSLGRGPYEQYF.

This sequence joins TRBV7-6 and TRBJ2-1, with TRBD2 as a possible D gene (6 bases). Germline V CDR1 and CDR2: SGHVS, FNYEAQ. With 2 bases removed from V and 5 bases from J, the gap between germline ends came to 13 bases. The CDR3 has 15 residues. Here the CDR3 DNA reads TGTGCCAGCAGCTTATTTGGAGGGCCGGACAATGAGCAGTTCTTC. Translation gives CASSLFGGPDNEQFF.

V and J are TRBV5-1 and TRBJ2-3; 14 bases line up with TRBD2. The junction had 5 bases not matched to a gene; V was cut back by 0 bases and J by 2 bases. Germline CDR1 reads SGHRS; CDR2 reads YFSETQ. This CDR3 has 18 amino acids. The CDR3 coding sequence is TGCGCCAGCAGCTTGGGCCCGGGACTAGCGGGAGACACAGATACGCAGTATTTT. This sequence encodes CASSLGPGLAGDTDTQYF.

This clone has just a few counts. A junction boundary mismatches the germline segment, possibly from a read error. CDR3 nucleotide sequence: TGTGCTAGCAGCTTCCGACAGGGGAGTCCCTACAATGAGCAGTTCTTC. Its translation: CASSFRQGSPYNEQFF. V and J are TRBV7-7 and TRBJ2-1, with 8 nucleotides matching TRBD1. Per germline, CDR1 SSHAT and CDR2 FNYEAQ (reference sequence). This CDR3 spans 16 amino acids.

In this sample, this clone turned up a few times. The rearrangement joins TRBV29-1 to TRBJ1-3, with 7 positions matching TRBD1. Germline CDR1 is SQVTM and CDR2 is ANQGSEA. This CDR3 spans 15 amino acids. V dropped 2 bases and J dropped 8; count of bases not matched to a gene: 12. The CDR3 bases are TGCAGCGTTGAATTCAGCGGGACAGAAAGGGACACCATATATTTT. Protein product: CSVEFSGTERDTIYF.

The chain couples TRBV6-5 to TRBJ1-1, with no clear D. This CDR3 has 13 residues. CDR1 and CDR2 from the germline V gene are MNHEY and SVGAGI. V was clipped by 5 bases and J by 4 bases, with 11 bases between them. The CDR3 region is CASSADRGTEAFF. CDR3 coding DNA: TGTGCCAGCAGTGCAGATCGGGGCACTGAAGCTTTCTTT.

This clone was found a few times. V gene TRBV4-1 combines with J gene TRBJ1-1, with 9 bases fitting TRBD1. The germline V gene has CDR1 MGHRA and CDR2 YSYEKL. V dropped 3 bases and J dropped 1; count of bases not matched to a gene: 0. CDR3 length equals 14 residues. As DNA, the CDR3 is TGCGCCAGCAGCCAGGGACAGGGGAACACTGAAGCTTTCTTT. The encoded protein is CASSQGQGNTEAFF.

The V gene is TRBV4-3, the J gene TRBJ1-1; perhaps TRBD1 as D (5 bases). Germline assignment: CDR1 LGHNA and CDR2 YSLEER. With 2 bases removed from V and 3 bases from J, the gap between germline ends came to 10 bases. This CDR3 spans 14 amino acids. For the CDR3, the DNA is TGCGCCAGCAGCCAACGAACAGGCTACACTGAAGCTTTCTTT. Its protein is CASSQRTGYTEAFF.

This chain uses TRBV7-2 with TRBJ1-1, with D perhaps matching TRBD1 (5 bases). V lost 7 bases and J 7 bases, leaving 10 bases between the germline ends. The CDR3 runs 11 residues. Germline loops: CDR1 SGHTA, CDR2 FQGNSA. The chain's CDR3 is CASNRQGEAFF. CDR3 in DNA: TGTGCCAGCAACCGTCAGGGTGAAGCTTTCTTT.

V gene TRBV7-9 combines with J gene TRBJ1-2; 7 nucleotides agree with TRBD1. Trimming removed 3 bases from V and 8 bases from J; junction bases left unmatched: 9. Germline assignment: CDR1 SEHNR and CDR2 FQNEAQ (reference sequence). CDR3 length: 14 residues. Here the CDR3 DNA reads TGTGCCAGCAGCTTCGGACAGGCCTATCGGGGCTACACCTTC. Its protein product is CASSFGQAYRGYTF.

This clone was counted between two and nine times. CDR3 DNA: TGTGCCAGCAGCCCGGGACTAGCTGACGGGGAGCTGTTTTTT. It translates to CASSPGLADGELFF. The chain links TRBV9 to TRBJ2-2; 9 nucleotides agree with TRBD2. Germline V gene lookup returns CDR1 SGDLS and CDR2 YYNGEE. This CDR3 has 14 amino acids. Losses at the gene ends were 4 bases for V and 7 bases for J; bases not matched to a gene: 5.

V and J are TRBV7-2 and TRBJ1-2; D unclear. Trimming removed 0 bases at V and 4 bases at J, with 9 bases between. From germline, CDR1 is SGHTA and CDR2 FQGNSA. The CDR3 length is 14 residues. This chain's CDR3 is CASSLAIESYGYTF. The CDR3 DNA sequence: TGTGCCAGCAGCTTAGCGATTGAGTCCTATGGCTACACCTTC.

The J gene is TRBJ2-7, the V gene TRBV27; 11 nucleotides line up with TRBD2. CDR1 is MNHEY, CDR2 SMNVEV, per germline (reference sequence). V lost 6 bases to trimming and J lost 2 bases; unmatched junction nucleotides: 3. The CDR3 is 14 amino acids. The DNA for the CDR3 is TGTGCCAGCAGGGTAGCGGGAGGGCCCTACGAGCAGTACTTC. Its translation: CASRVAGGPYEQYF.